This T cell receptor (beta chain) came from a study of cytomegalovirus exposure and HLA in healthy donors. At the level of the study: HLA-typed donors contributed 65 million to 95 million unique TCRs, which were held in an early data release.

The CDR3 length is 13 residues. The V end was cut by 6 bases, the J end by 7 bases, with 16 bases between. CDR1 and CDR2 (germline): MNHNY, SVGAGI (reference sequence). A remark on this clone: The antigen is unknown.

Healthy individuals who donated bone marrow served as the donors. The PCR used 60 Vbeta and 13 Jbeta primers. TCRdb keeps only in-frame clones here, not all; method: immunoSEQ multiplex PCR. This table has 150,000 to 160,000 clones, around 79% appearing once. Study conclusions and caveats: In a later analysis, TCR beta V- and J-gene trimming was associated with a missense DCLRE1C variant. Indistinguishable V segments such as TRBV6-2 and TRBV6-3 were excluded.

This TCR derives from a man younger than 30 in good health and CMV-seronegative. This chain uses TRBV6-6 with TRBJ2-7, with D uncertain. The sample taken for sequencing was PBMCs. The CDR3 here is CASRQQFSTEQYV. CDR3 coding DNA: TGTGCCAGCAGGCAGCAGTTCTCTACGGAGCAGTACGTC.